Sequencing of this T cell receptor (beta chain) was carried out in a study of CD8+ T cells in alopecia areata. Study-level background: Severity was scored as percentage of affected scalp area in treated patients. Overall study results and limits: As there was one nonresponder, how baseline CD8+ expansion relates to response remains uncertain. Besides other cells, scalp samples also yield sequences of resident alphabeta T cells from normal skin.

Sample treatment: oral pan-JAK inhibitor, 5-10 mg twice daily. Comments on this clone: Its antigen is unidentified.

Once RNA had been extracted, it was reverse transcribed into cDNA to act as the sequencing template. The protocol was immunoSEQ multiplex PCR, while the TCRdb copy is restricted to in-frame clones and leaves out a portion. The sample has about 64,000 clones, under 60% seen once. The sequenced sample was CD8+ T cells sorted from blood, obtained between weeks 36 and 40, from a patient treated with tofacitinib. This receptor was taken from a human donor with alopecia areata.

CDR3 nucleotide sequence: TGTGCCTCAGGCGGGGGCCTGAGTCAGCCCCAGCATTTT. Its translation is CASGGGLSQPQHF. This rearrangement joins TRBV16 to TRBJ1-5; possible D gene TRBD1, 6 bases. The CDR3 length is 13 residues. V lost 11 bases to trimming and J lost 6 bases, with 17 bases between them. The germline V gene has CDR1 KGHSY and CDR2 FQNENV.